The 32 T cell receptor beta chains reported below all come from one sample, sequenced in a study of control samples from healthy donors and cancer patients. The table came from immunoSEQ multiplex PCR; TCRdb's copy has only in-frame clones and leaves some out. The sample holds some 89,000 clones; about 89% are singletons and the top ten take under 25%. The sequenced sample was blood. These receptors originate from a man aged 25-45 years in good health.

The J gene is TRBJ2-5, the V gene TRBV3-1 (or the pseudogene TRBV3-2), with D tentatively TRBD2 (6 bases). Germline V gene lookup returns CDR1 LGHDT and CDR2 YNNKEL (reference sequence). CDR3 size: 15 residues. Trimming left V 4 bases short and J 3 bases short, with 15 bases between. Written as DNA, the CDR3 is TGTGCCAGCAGCCGAGGAGGGCCAGGGAAAGAGACCCAGTACTTC. This codes for CASSRGGPGKETQYF.

V and J are TRBV5-5 and TRBJ1-2; D gene ambiguous. From germline, CDR1 is SGHKS and CDR2 YYEKEE (reference sequence). This CDR3 has 14 amino acids. V was shortened by 4 bases and J by 8 bases, with 18 bases between the two germline ends. The CDR3 nucleotides are TGTGCCAGCAGCCCCCTGGACGGTCTCACAGGCTACACCTTC. Translating it yields CASSPLDGLTGYTF.

The chain is built from TRBV6-2 or TRBV6-3 and TRBJ1-1, with 7 bases lining up with TRBD1. Germline values: CDR1 MNHEY, CDR2 SVGEGT. The ends lost 5 bases at V and 3 bases at J; junction bases unmatched: 9. CDR3 length: 15 amino acids. The CDR3 sequence is CASSGTGVGYTEAFF. Written as DNA, the CDR3 is TGTGCCAGCAGTGGAACAGGGGTAGGTTACACTGAAGCTTTCTTT.

This clone was picked up a small number of times. The chain couples TRBV12-5 to TRBJ1-2, with TRBD1 as a possible D gene (5 bases). This CDR3 region has 14 residues. Germline V CDR1 and CDR2: LGHNT, FRNRAP. Deletions cut 7 bases from V and 1 base from J, with 13 bases between. CDR3 protein: CASAYGGGNYGYTF. DNA of the CDR3: TGTGCTAGTGCCTACGGCGGGGGTAACTATGGCTACACCTTC.

The rearrangement uses TRBV5-1 and TRBJ2-7, with 12 bases lining up with TRBD1. CDR1 and CDR2 from the germline V gene are SGHRS and YFSETQ. V lost 1 base, J lost 2 bases, and 13 bases stayed unmatched. This CDR3 region has 19 residues. CDR3 sequence (DNA): TGCGCCAGCAGCTTGAGTCCCGGGACAGGGGGCGTTTGGACCTACGAGCAGTACTTC. Its translation is CASSLSPGTGGVWTYEQYF.

V is TRBV30 and J is TRBJ1-4, with D uncertain. Trimming stripped 0 bases from V and 5 bases from J, with 13 bases between. The CDR3 totals 15 residues. Germline V CDR1 and CDR2: GTSNPN, SVGIG (reference sequence). The CDR3 DNA reads as TGTGCCTGGAGTGTCCCGGCAGGACTCAATGAAAAACTGTTTTTT. Its protein product is CAWSVPAGLNEKLFF.

The rearrangement links TRBV29-1 to TRBJ2-7; D ambiguous. Germline CDR1 reads SQVTM; CDR2 reads ANQGSEA. V lost 4 bases to trimming and J lost 6 bases, with 10 bases between them. The CDR3 consists of 11 residues. CDR3 region: CSVAGITEQYF. The CDR3 DNA reads TGCAGCGTTGCGGGCATCACCGAGCAGTACTTC.

The CDR3 here is CASSPRVAGSPLHF. CDR3 nucleotides: TGTGCCAGCAGCCCCAGGGTGGCAGGCTCACCCCTCCACTTT. The chain links TRBV11-2 to TRBJ1-6, with D possibly TRBD1 on 5 matching bases. The CDR3 is made up of 14 amino acids. V was pared by 5 bases and J by 10 bases, with 15 bases between. The germline V gene has CDR1 SGHAT and CDR2 FQNNGV.

The V and J genes are TRBV6-6 and TRBJ2-1, with D perhaps matching TRBD1 or TRBD2 (7 bases each). The ends were cut back, 7 bases at V and 4 bases at J, with 17 bases in the middle. The CDR3 sequence is 15 residues long. Per the germline V gene, CDR1 is MNHNY and CDR2 is SVGAGI (reference sequence). CDR3 nucleotides: TGTGCCAGCATCTCCGGGGGGACAGTTTACAATGAGCAGTTCTTC. Protein: CASISGGTVYNEQFF.

The rearrangement links TRBV18 to TRBJ1-4, with a weak D call TRBD1 (6 bases). The CDR3 is 15 amino acids. Germline V CDR1 and CDR2: KGHSH, LQKENI. V lost 4 bases and J lost 2, with 11 bases in between. The CDR3 loop reads CASSRGATTNEKLFF. The CDR3 DNA follows: TGTGCCAGCTCACGGGGGGCCACGACTAATGAAAAACTGTTTTTT.

The rearrangement uses TRBV19 and TRBJ2-3; TRBD1 matches at 7 bases. V gave up 5 bases and J gave up 5 bases; unmatched junction bases: 4. Germline CDR1 is LNHDA and CDR2 is SQIVND (reference sequence). The CDR3 consists of 13 residues. The CDR3 DNA is TGTGCCAGTAGTGACAGGGTTGGAGATACGCAGTATTTT. This translates into CASSDRVGDTQYF.

This chain connects TRBV6-6 to TRBJ1-1; 10 positions agree with TRBD1. With V trimmed by 5 bases and J by 3 bases, 12 bases remained unmatched. The CDR3 spans 17 residues. Germline values: CDR1 MNHNY, CDR2 SVGAGI (reference sequence). This CDR3 is CASSPTGGRFRDTEAFF. The CDR3, as DNA: TGTGCCAGCAGTCCGACAGGGGGCAGGTTTCGGGACACTGAAGCTTTCTTT.

V is TRBV11-1 and J is TRBJ2-7, with a tentative D call TRBD1 (6 bases). Germline CDR1 reads SGHAT; CDR2 reads FQDESV (reference sequence). This CDR3 has 13 residues. Trimming took off 3 bases at V and 3 bases at J, with 9 bases between the two ends. The CDR3 is CASSFTGNYEQYF. The CDR3 nucleotides are TGTGCCAGCAGCTTTACAGGGAACTACGAGCAGTACTTC.

The chain employs TRBV18 and TRBJ1-6; 7 bases align to TRBD1. The germline CDR1 and CDR2 sequences are KGHSH and LQKENI. The CDR3 is 19 residues long. J was trimmed by 8 bases and V by 4 bases; bases with no gene match: 20. The CDR3 DNA is TGTGCCAGCTCACAGAGGATTCCGGGACAGACAAGCAGGGATTCACCCCTCCACTTT. It translates to CASSQRIPGQTSRDSPLHF.

The chain recombines TRBV6-1 with TRBJ2-5; D uncertain. This CDR3 is 12 amino acids long. V lost 2 bases and J 14 bases, leaving 15 bases between the germline ends. The germline V gene has CDR1 MNHNS and CDR2 SASEGT. The CDR3 bases are TGTGCCAGCAGTGAACGAGTTGGACCACACTACTTC. As protein: CASSERVGPHYF.

The chain combines TRBV18 with TRBJ1-2; no firm D call. Germline CDR1 and CDR2: KGHSH and LQKENI. The CDR3 covers 15 residues. V was shortened by 3 bases and J by 2 bases, with 13 bases between the two germline ends. The CDR3 nucleotides read TGTGCCAGCTCACCGCAAACCTCCGCAAACTATGGCTACACCTTC. This codes for CASSPQTSANYGYTF.

This chain uses TRBV6-1 with TRBJ2-2; no reliable D call. Trimming pared 0 bases from V and 5 bases from J, leaving 7 bases between. Germline CDR1 and CDR2: MNHNS and SASEGT. The length of the CDR3 is 14 residues. CDR3 sequence reads: CASSEAVLTGELFF. The CDR3 coding sequence is TGTGCCAGCAGTGAAGCAGTCCTAACCGGGGAGCTGTTTTTT.

The chain has TRBV4-1 and TRBJ2-7, with 9 nucleotides matching TRBD1. CDR3 length: 13 residues. Germline V gene sequence: CDR1 MGHRA, CDR2 YSYEKL. J was trimmed by 4 bases and V by 4 bases; bases with no gene match: 2. CDR3 residues: CASSRGTGYEQYV. CDR3 in DNA: TGCGCCAGCAGCCGAGGGACAGGGTACGAGCAGTACGTC.

About this clone itself: Other DNA sequences in the sample encode the same CDR3. The chain has TRBV5-1 and TRBJ2-5, with TRBD1 matching 9 bases. Germline CDR1 SGHRS, CDR2 YFSETQ. V trimming: 0 bases; J trimming: 0 bases; junction bases outside the gene matches: 0. This CDR3 comprises 15 residues. DNA for the CDR3: TGCGCCAGCAGCTTGGGGGACAGGGACCAAGAGACCCAGTACTTC. This sequence encodes CASSLGDRDQETQYF. The full variable domain, rest sourced from reference TRBV5-1 and TRBJ2-5, is KAGVTQTPRYLIKTRGQQVTLSCSPISGHRSVSWYQQTPGQGLQFLFEYFSETQRNKGNFPGRFSGRQFSNSRSEMNVSTLELGDSALYLCASSLGDRDQETQYFGPGTRLLVL.

The chain employs TRBV21-1 and TRBJ2-7. TRBV21-1 is marked as a pseudogene. CDR3 length: 12 amino acids. The CDR3 DNA reads TGTGCCAGCAGCGGGATCTCCCACGAGCAGTACGTC. Its protein product is CASSGISHEQYV.

The chain uses TRBV6-2 or TRBV6-3 and TRBJ2-1; D possibly uses TRBD1 or TRBD2 (6 bases each). The V gene's germline CDR1 is MNHEY and CDR2 SVGEGT. V was clipped by 2 bases and J by 2 bases, with 7 bases between them. The length of the CDR3 is 14 residues. CDR3 sequence reads: CASSYGGPYNEQFF. CDR3 DNA: TGTGCCAGCAGTTACGGGGGGCCCTACAATGAGCAGTTCTTC.

The CDR3 loop is CASSTSGRAPLHF. The DNA of the CDR3 is TGCGCCAGCAGCACCTCAGGGAGGGCACCCCTCCACTTT. The chain couples TRBV5-1 to TRBJ1-6, with D possibly being TRBD1 (5 bases). CDR1 SGHRS and CDR2 YFSETQ come from the germline V gene. The CDR3 extends over 13 amino acids. V dropped 4 bases and J dropped 11 bases, with 13 bases sitting between them.

The rearrangement links TRBV19 to TRBJ2-1; TRBD1 matches at 7 bases. Germline V gene sequence: CDR1 LNHDA, CDR2 SQIVND (reference sequence). The ends lost 5 bases at V and 8 bases at J; junction bases unmatched: 12. The CDR3 contains 15 residues. The CDR3 reads CASSPGLRQGDEQFF. The CDR3 DNA reads as TGTGCCAGTAGTCCGGGCCTCAGACAGGGCGATGAGCAGTTCTTC.

The J gene is TRBJ1-3, the V gene TRBV9; D is ambiguous. V lost 0 bases to trimming and J lost 1 base, with 11 bases between them. There are 16 residues in the CDR3. Germline V lookup: CDR1 SGDLS, CDR2 YYNGEE. This chain's CDR3 is CASSVASVGSGNTIYF. The CDR3 coding sequence is TGTGCCAGCAGCGTAGCCTCCGTTGGGTCTGGAAACACCATATATTTT.

The chain links TRBV4-1 to TRBJ2-7; TRBD2 might be the D (6 bases). The CDR3 runs to 18 residues. CDR1 is MGHRA and CDR2 is YSYEKL in the germline V gene. The V gene lost 0 bases and the J gene lost 3 bases, with 21 bases spanning the gap. The CDR3 DNA is TGCGCCAGCAGCCAAGAAACTTCCTGGGGGGAACGAAACTACGAGCAGTACTTC. Its protein product is CASSQETSWGERNYEQYF.

The rearrangement links TRBV3-1 (or the pseudogene TRBV3-2) to TRBJ1-4; 10 bases are shared with TRBD1. V dropped 4 bases and J dropped 6; count of bases not matched to a gene: 5. The CDR3 consists of 15 residues. Germline lookup yields CDR1 LGHDT and CDR2 YNNKEL (reference sequence). The CDR3 DNA follows: TGTGCCAGCAGCCTTCGGGACAGGGGACATGAAAAACTGTTTTTT. Its translation: CASSLRDRGHEKLFF.

The V gene is TRBV7-6, the J gene TRBJ1-1; D may be TRBD1 (5 bases). Trimming removed 0 bases from V and 4 bases from J, with 6 bases in between. This CDR3 is built from 13 residues. CDR1 and CDR2 (germline): SGHVS, FNYEAQ. This CDR3 is CASSLAGATEAFF. CDR3 sequence (DNA): TGTGCCAGCAGCTTAGCAGGGGCCACTGAAGCTTTCTTT.

The rearrangement joins TRBV27 to TRBJ2-3, with D possibly TRBD2 on 5 matching bases. The CDR3 has 16 residues. CDR1 and CDR2 (germline): MNHEY, SMNVEV (reference sequence). V was trimmed by 2 bases and J by 1 base, leaving 13 bases between them. The CDR3 bases are TGTGCCAGCAGTTTAGAAGCGGTTCGAGGCACAGATACGCAGTATTTT. Translating gives CASSLEAVRGTDTQYF.

V usage is TRBV5-4 and J usage is TRBJ2-1; D is possibly TRBD1 or TRBD2 (6 bases each). This CDR3 has 15 residues. Looked up from germline, CDR1 is SGHNT and CDR2 is YYREEE (reference sequence). Trimming pared 0 bases from V and 4 bases from J, leaving 11 bases between. CDR3 in DNA: TGTGCCAGCAGCTTGGACCCGGGGGCGTACAATGAGCAGTTCTTC. Encoded protein: CASSLDPGAYNEQFF.

V usage is TRBV4-2 and J usage is TRBJ2-3, with 7 bases lining up with TRBD2. In germline, CDR1 is LGHNA, CDR2 YNFKEQ. The CDR3 is made up of 16 amino acids. The ends lost 3 bases at V and 3 bases at J; junction bases unmatched: 9. CDR3 residues: CASSHSGSGATDTQYF. In DNA form, the CDR3 reads TGTGCCAGCAGCCATTCGGGGAGCGGGGCAACAGATACGCAGTATTTT.

The rearrangement joins TRBV4-2 to TRBJ1-5; D is unclear. Germline CDR1 and CDR2: LGHNA and YNFKEQ. CDR3 length equals 16 residues. Trimming removed 3 bases from V and 0 bases from J, with 12 bases in between. This CDR3 is CASSHESRGSNQPQHF. The CDR3 DNA is TGTGCCAGCAGCCATGAGAGCCGGGGTAGCAATCAGCCCCAGCATTTT.

The rearrangement joins TRBV5-1 to TRBJ1-6, with D tentatively TRBD1 (5 bases). Germline-derived CDR1 and CDR2 are SGHRS and YFSETQ. The CDR3 spans 16 residues. Trimming cost V 1 base and J 10 bases, with 18 bases left between them. The CDR3 nucleotides read TGCGCCAGCAGCTTGACTTTCCCCACGGGGGAGTCACCCCTCCACTTT. Its protein product is CASSLTFPTGESPLHF. Full variable domain (missing parts from reference TRBV5-1 and TRBJ1-6): KAGVTQTPRYLIKTRGQQVTLSCSPISGHRSVSWYQQTPGQGLQFLFEYFSETQRNKGNFPGRFSGRQFSNSRSEMNVSTLELGDSALYLCASSLTFPTGESPLHFGNGTRLTVT.